This TCR beta chain is from a study of T cell responses to AZD1222 COVID-19 vaccine. This clone was seen only a few times. Germline V CDR1 and CDR2: SNHLY, FYNNEI. CDR3 size: 17 residues. V lost 5 bases to trimming and J lost 3 bases; unmatched junction nucleotides: 10. TCRdb's table, derived via immunoSEQ multiplex PCR, lists solely in-frame clones and lacks some. This table holds around 79,000 clones, about 91% found once. The chain joins TRBV2 to TRBJ2-1; 10 bases are shared with TRBD2. The sequenced sample was peripheral blood, obtained on day 0 of AZD1222 vaccination. The TCR comes from an adult in good health. CDR3 nucleotides: TGTGCCAGCAGTTACAGTCCCCTAGCGGGAGTCTACAATGAGCAGTTCTTC. Translated, it gives CASSYSPLAGVYNEQFF.